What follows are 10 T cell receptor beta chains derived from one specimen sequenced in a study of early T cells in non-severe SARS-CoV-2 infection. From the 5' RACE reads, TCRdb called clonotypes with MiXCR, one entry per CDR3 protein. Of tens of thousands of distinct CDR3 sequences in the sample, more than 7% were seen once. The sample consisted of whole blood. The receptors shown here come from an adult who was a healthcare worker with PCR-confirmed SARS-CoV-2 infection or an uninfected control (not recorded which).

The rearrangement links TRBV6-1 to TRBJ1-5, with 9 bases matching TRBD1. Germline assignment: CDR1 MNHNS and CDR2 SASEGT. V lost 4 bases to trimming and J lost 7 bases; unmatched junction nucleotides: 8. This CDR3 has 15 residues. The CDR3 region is CASSGAQGQGQPQHF. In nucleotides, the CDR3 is TGTGCCAGCAGTGGGGCTCAGGGACAGGGCCAGCCCCAGCATTTT.

CDR3 sequence: CASTGTSGTGELFF. The CDR3 coding sequence is TGTGCCAGCACCGGGACTAGCGGCACCGGGGAGCTGTTTTTT. The rearrangement uses TRBV2 and TRBJ2-2, with 11 bases lining up with TRBD2. CDR3 length: 14 residues. V lost 7 bases and J lost 4; bases outside the gene matches: 2. Germline CDR1 SNHLY, CDR2 FYNNEI.

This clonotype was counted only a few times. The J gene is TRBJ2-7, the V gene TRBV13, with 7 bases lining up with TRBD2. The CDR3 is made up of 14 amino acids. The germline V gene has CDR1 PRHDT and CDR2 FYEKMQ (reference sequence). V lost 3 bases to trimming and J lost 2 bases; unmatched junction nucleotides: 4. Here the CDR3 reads CASSFSGLAYEQYF. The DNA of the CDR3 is TGTGCCAGCAGCTTTAGCGGGTTAGCCTACGAGCAGTACTTC.

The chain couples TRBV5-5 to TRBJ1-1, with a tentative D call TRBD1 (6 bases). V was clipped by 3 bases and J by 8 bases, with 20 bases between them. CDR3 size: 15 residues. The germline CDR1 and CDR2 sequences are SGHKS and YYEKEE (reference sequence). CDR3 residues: CASSSPGTPPSEAFF. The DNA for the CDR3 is TGTGCCAGCAGCTCCCCCGGGACACCTCCCTCGGAAGCTTTCTTT. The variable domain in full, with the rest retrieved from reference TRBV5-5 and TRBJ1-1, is DAGVTQSPTHLIKTRGQQVTLRCSPISGHKSVSWYQQVLGQGPQFIFQYYEKEERGRGNFPDRFSARQFPNYSSELNVNALLLGDSALYLCASSSPGTPPSEAFFGQGTRLTVV.

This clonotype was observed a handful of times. The CDR3, as DNA: TGTGCCAGCACCCCTGAGGGCTACACCTTC. The encoded protein is CASTPEGYTF. The rearrangement joins TRBV21-1 to TRBJ1-2; the table names TRBD1, a call not compared with the DNA. TRBV21-1 is reported as a pseudogene. The CDR3 length is 10 residues.

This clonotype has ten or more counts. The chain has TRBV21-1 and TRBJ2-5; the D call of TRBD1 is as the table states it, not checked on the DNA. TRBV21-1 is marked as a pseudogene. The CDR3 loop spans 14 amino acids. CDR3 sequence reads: CASSNGQGAGTQYF. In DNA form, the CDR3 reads TGTGCCAGCAGCAATGGACAGGGGGCTGGGACCCAGTACTTC.

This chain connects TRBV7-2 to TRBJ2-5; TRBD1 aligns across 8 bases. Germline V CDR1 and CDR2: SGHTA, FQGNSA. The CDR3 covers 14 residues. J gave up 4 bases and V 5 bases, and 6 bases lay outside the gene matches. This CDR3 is CASSLQTGAETQYF. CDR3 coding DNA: TGTGCCAGCAGCCTTCAGACAGGGGCAGAGACCCAGTACTTC.

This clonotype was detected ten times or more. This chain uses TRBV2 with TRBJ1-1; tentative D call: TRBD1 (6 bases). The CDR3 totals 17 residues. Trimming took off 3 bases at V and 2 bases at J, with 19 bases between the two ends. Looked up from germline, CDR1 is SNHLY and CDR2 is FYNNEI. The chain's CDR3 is CASSDPKGGIRNTEAFF. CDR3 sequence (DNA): TGTGCCAGCAGTGACCCAAAGGGGGGGATAAGAAACACTGAAGCTTTCTTT.

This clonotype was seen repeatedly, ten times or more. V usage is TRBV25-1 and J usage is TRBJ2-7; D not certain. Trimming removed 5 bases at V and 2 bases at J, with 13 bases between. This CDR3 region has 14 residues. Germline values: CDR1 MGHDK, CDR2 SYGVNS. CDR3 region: CASSPSQVPYEQYF. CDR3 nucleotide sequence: TGTGCCAGCAGTCCCTCGCAGGTTCCCTACGAGCAGTACTTC.

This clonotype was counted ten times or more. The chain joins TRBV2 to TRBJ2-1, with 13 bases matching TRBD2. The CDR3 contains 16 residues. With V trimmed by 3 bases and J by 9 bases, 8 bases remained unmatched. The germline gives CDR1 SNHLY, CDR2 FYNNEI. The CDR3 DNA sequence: TGTGCCAGCAGTGATCTACTAGCGGGAGGGCATTTTGAGCAGTTCTTC. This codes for CASSDLLAGGHFEQFF.